This TCR beta chain was sequenced for a study of blood T cell repertoires in COVID-19. Study details: The analysed material was cDNA or gDNA that came from T cells, B-cell-depleted T cells, or PBMCs.

Per the original data handling: Amplifying reference gene primers gave estimates of nucleated cell counts. This table comes from immunoSEQ multiplex PCR, and its TCRdb copy is limited to in-frame clones, with some not included. V and J calls and clone size follow that table, whereas D and trimming were derived from the DNA. The repertoire includes about 100,000 clones, approximately 80% of them detected once, and roughly 13% sits in the top ten. V trimming: 3 bases; J trimming: 9 bases; junction bases outside the gene matches: 12. Germline V gene lookup returns CDR1 GTSNPN and CDR2 SVGIG (reference sequence). The CDR3 is made up of 16 amino acids.

Sequenced: peripheral blood. V usage is TRBV30 and J usage is TRBJ1-6; 9 bases are shared with TRBD1. The TCR comes from a man aged 50-60 years with active or convalescent COVID-19. Written as DNA, the CDR3 is TGTGCCTGGAGGATATCCGGGACAGGGTGGTTTTCACCCCTCCACTTT. Its translation is CAWRISGTGWFSPLHF. Combining the CDR3 with reference TRBV30 and TRBJ1-6 gives the whole variable domain SQTIHQWPATLVQPVGSPLSLECTVEGTSNPNLYWYRQAAGRGLQLLFYSVGIGQISSEVPQNLSASRPQDRQFILSSKKLLLSDSGFYLCAWRISGTGWFSPLHFGNGTRLTVT.